This is a list of T cell receptor beta chains from one sample in a study of blood T cell repertoires in COVID-19. This table comes from immunoSEQ multiplex PCR, and its TCRdb copy is limited to in-frame clones, with some not included. The table has over 45,000 clones, about 90% seen once; the top ten hold 4.5% to 5.5%. Input material: peripheral blood. These receptors were taken from a man at least 80 years old in a cohort sampled during active COVID-19. Both conserved end residues are trimmed from each CDR3. Fields, in order: CDR3 protein, V gene, CDR3 length.

cdr3_aa: ASSYSGQGFGTEAF
v_call: TRBV6-2/TRBV6-3
cdr3_length: 14

cdr3_aa: ASSRTSGGTLREQY
v_call: TRBV5-6
cdr3_length: 14

cdr3_aa: SVEDRATEKLF
v_call: TRBV29-1
cdr3_length: 11

cdr3_aa: ASSLDVPTSRYEQY
v_call: TRBV11-2
cdr3_length: 14

cdr3_aa: ASSSRTSEDEQF
v_call: TRBV5-4
cdr3_length: 12

cdr3_aa: ASSYLGVLGEQF
v_call: TRBV6-2/TRBV6-3
cdr3_length: 12

cdr3_aa: ASSQDRVMVDEQF
v_call: TRBV3-1/TRBV3-2
cdr3_length: 13

cdr3_aa: ASSEVNSNQPQH
v_call: TRBV6-1
cdr3_length: 12

cdr3_aa: ASSTPLGTEETQY
v_call: TRBV7-9
cdr3_length: 13

cdr3_aa: ASSLTGTSGLLDTQY
v_call: TRBV7-9
cdr3_length: 15

cdr3_aa: ASSLAGTANPYGYT
v_call: TRBV11-1
cdr3_length: 14

cdr3_aa: ASSPPGGGPDTQY
v_call: TRBV9
cdr3_length: 13

cdr3_aa: ASREGQGAREQETQY
v_call: TRBV7-2
cdr3_length: 15

cdr3_aa: ASSQTGAGELF
v_call: TRBV4-2
cdr3_length: 11

cdr3_aa: ASSSGQGMYEQY
v_call: TRBV5-1
cdr3_length: 12

cdr3_aa: ASSLRGVEKLF
v_call: TRBV23-1
cdr3_length: 11

cdr3_aa: ASSQDGRGGGADTQY
v_call: TRBV4-3
cdr3_length: 15

cdr3_aa: ASEPAGGHTGELF
v_call: TRBV28
cdr3_length: 13

cdr3_aa: ASSEYISNQPQH
v_call: TRBV2
cdr3_length: 12

cdr3_aa: ASSFDLQGVREKLF
v_call: TRBV27
cdr3_length: 14

cdr3_aa: ASSQDLYPADEQF
v_call: TRBV4-2
cdr3_length: 13

cdr3_aa: AWSVVRGGNTIY
v_call: TRBV30
cdr3_length: 12

cdr3_aa: SVGLAANTGELF
v_call: TRBV29-1
cdr3_length: 12

cdr3_aa: ASSSQHNTEAF
v_call: TRBV7-9
cdr3_length: 11

cdr3_aa: ASSSGAGGYGYT
v_call: TRBV5-6
cdr3_length: 12

cdr3_aa: AISDGGGYGYT
v_call: TRBV10-3
cdr3_length: 11

cdr3_aa: ASTPWGGVWNQPQH
v_call: TRBV2
cdr3_length: 14

cdr3_aa: ASSQGGGSLAKNIQY
v_call: TRBV3-1/TRBV3-2
cdr3_length: 15

cdr3_aa: ASSLLRTGTGESYEQY
v_call: TRBV11-2
cdr3_length: 16

cdr3_aa: ASSLDGRGGYT
v_call: TRBV7-2
cdr3_length: 11

cdr3_aa: ASSLFPGDTGETQY
v_call: TRBV7-3
cdr3_length: 14

cdr3_aa: ASSQEGQALGYGYT
v_call: TRBV4-1
cdr3_length: 14

cdr3_aa: ASTLRSQGTEAF
v_call: TRBV7-2
cdr3_length: 12

cdr3_aa: ASSHLAGAGEQY
v_call: TRBV3-1/TRBV3-2
cdr3_length: 12

cdr3_aa: ASSRTGDQPQH
v_call: TRBV12-3/TRBV12-4
cdr3_length: 11

cdr3_aa: ASSYPPSAEKLF
v_call: TRBV7-2
cdr3_length: 12

cdr3_aa: ASSPGGGVYEQY
v_call: TRBV6-5
cdr3_length: 12

cdr3_aa: ASSLATGSGNQPQH
v_call: TRBV27
cdr3_length: 14

cdr3_aa: ASTSTAFSYEQY
v_call: TRBV21-1
cdr3_length: 12

cdr3_aa: ASIRGNVGTGELF
v_call: TRBV19
cdr3_length: 13

cdr3_aa: ASSQGLDQETQY
v_call: TRBV19
cdr3_length: 12

cdr3_aa: SVSTGNTEAF
v_call: TRBV29-1
cdr3_length: 10